The next 2 T cell receptor beta chains were all read from a single sample in a study of shared clonotypes between healthy human individuals. Some clones are missing from TCRdb's copy, which holds only in-frame ones; the method was immunoSEQ multiplex PCR. The sample has fewer than 3 million clones; about nine tenths are singletons. Source material: naive CD4+ T cells from PBMCs. Regarding subset: CD45RA+ positively selected. Receptors originate from a man aged 18 to 30 in good health. Some clones in this sample may be carry-over from other donors' samples.

The chain has TRBV2 and TRBJ2-3; TRBD2 agrees at 9 bases. This CDR3 has 17 residues. With 4 bases clipped from V and 0 bases from J, the junction kept 8 bases outside the gene matches. Germline V gene data show CDR1 as SNHLY and CDR2 as FYNNEI. CDR3 sequence (DNA): TGTGCCAGCAGTGCCAACCCCACTAGCGGGAGCACAGATACGCAGTATTTT. Amino acids: CASSANPTSGSTDTQYF.

Comments on this clone: At one end the junction does not follow the germline gene, possibly because of a read error. The CDR3: CASILLQERRYNEQFF. Written as DNA, the CDR3 is TGTGCCAGCATCTTATTACAGGAGCGGAGGTACAATGAGCAGTTCTTC. This chain connects TRBV7-9 to TRBJ2-1; D might be TRBD1 or TRBD2, each matching 5 bases. CDR1 SEHNR and CDR2 FQNEAQ come from the germline V gene (reference sequence). This CDR3 is built from 16 residues.